This T cell receptor (beta chain) was documented in a study of T cells in Graves' hyperthyroidism and ophthalmopathy. From 9 to 10 ml of fresh peripheral blood, PBMCs were isolated. Study observations and caveats: Blood also carried most thyroid clonotypes expanded above 0.001.

Amplified TCR beta CDR3 regions came from RNA transcripts. Initially, a first-round RT-PCR of the TCR CDR3 employed the HTBI primer set. TCRdb re-analysed the multiplex PCR reads in MiXCR, keeping a single row per CDR3 protein. The sample has around 540,000 distinct CDR3 sequences, about 15% seen once. A word on this clonotype: The antigen remains unidentified.

Per the germline V gene, CDR1 is DFQATT and CDR2 is SNEGSKA (reference sequence). V lost 3 bases to trimming and J lost 2 bases, with 10 bases between them. This CDR3 is 14 amino acids long. The TCR originated in a woman under 40 with Graves' ophthalmopathy. The rearrangement uses TRBV20-1 and TRBJ1-4; D gene ambiguous. Sequencing used blood. The CDR3 is CSASSGSTNEKLFF. CDR3 nucleotide sequence: TGCAGTGCTAGTAGTGGAAGCACTAATGAAAAACTGTTTTTT.